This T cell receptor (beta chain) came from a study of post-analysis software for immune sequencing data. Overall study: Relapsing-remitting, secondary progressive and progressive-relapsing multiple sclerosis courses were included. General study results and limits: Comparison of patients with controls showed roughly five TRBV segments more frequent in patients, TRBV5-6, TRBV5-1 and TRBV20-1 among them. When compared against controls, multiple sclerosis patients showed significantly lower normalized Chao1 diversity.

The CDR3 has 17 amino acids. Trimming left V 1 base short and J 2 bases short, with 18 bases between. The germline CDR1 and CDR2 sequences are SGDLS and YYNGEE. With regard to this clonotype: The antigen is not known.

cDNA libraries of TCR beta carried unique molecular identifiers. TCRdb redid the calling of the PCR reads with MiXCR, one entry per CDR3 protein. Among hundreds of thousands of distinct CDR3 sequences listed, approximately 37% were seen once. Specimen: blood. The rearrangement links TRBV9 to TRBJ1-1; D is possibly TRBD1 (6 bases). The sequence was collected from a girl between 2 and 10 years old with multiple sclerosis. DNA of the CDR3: TGTGCCAGCAGCGTATTTTCTGGTGGGGGCCTAAACACTGAAGCTTTCTTT. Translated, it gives CASSVFSGGGLNTEAFF. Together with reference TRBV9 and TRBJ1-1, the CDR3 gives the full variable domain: DSGVTQTPKHLITATGQRVTLRCSPRSGDLSVYWYQQSLDQGLQFLIQYYNGEERAKGNILERFSAQQFPDLHSELNLSSLELGDSALYFCASSVFSGGGLNTEAFFGQGTRLTVV.